The rows below give T cell receptor beta chains drawn from one sample of a study of tumor and adjacent non-tumor tissue in lung cancer. TCRdb processed the multiplex PCR reads anew with MiXCR; each CDR3 protein has one entry. Among over 110,000 distinct CDR3 sequences listed, approximately 64% were seen once. Sequencing was performed on lung tumor tissue. These receptors all stem from a man in his sixties with small cell lung cancer. Both conserved end residues are part of each CDR3.

J: TRBJ1-6
V: TRBV11-2
CDR3: CASSTYRGGSPLYF

J: TRBJ2-1
V: TRBV24-1
CDR3: CATSKDRRNNEQFF

J: TRBJ2-1
V: TRBV4-2
CDR3: CASSQETNDNEQFF

J: TRBJ2-2
V: TRBV20-1
CDR3: CSVQGDIGSCFF

J: TRBJ2-7
V: TRBV11-1
CDR3: CASSLRLPDRFLSYEQYF

J: TRBJ2-5
V: TRBV11-1
CDR3: CASTATSGRGEAQYF

J: TRBJ2-7
V: TRBV7-8
CDR3: CASSLGGWRYSYEQYF

J: TRBJ2-1
V: TRBV5-1
CDR3: CASSLGGANEQFF

J: TRBJ2-7
V: TRBV30
CDR3: CAWGVAALTHEQYF

J: TRBJ1-2
V: TRBV6-2/TRBV6-3
CDR3: CTSSFRQGRYYGYTF

J: TRBJ2-7
V: TRBV29-1
CDR3: CSVVLGPSNYEQYF

J: TRBJ2-1
V: TRBV10-3
CDR3: CAISSLAGDYNEQFF

J: TRBJ1-5
V: TRBV20-1
CDR3: CSARGRETGPQHF

J: TRBJ1-4
V: TRBV20-1
CDR3: CSAGQGPNEKLFF

J: TRBJ2-3
V: TRBV6-5
CDR3: CTSSYRGVAARDMQYF

J: TRBJ1-6
V: TRBV11-1
CDR3: CVSSFSGHNLPLHF

J: TRBJ2-7
V: TRBV20-1
CDR3: CSASRGSGSSYEQYF

J: TRBJ2-3
V: TRBV20-1
CDR3: CSASRSARDTQYF

J: TRBJ2-7
V: TRBV4-1
CDR3: CASSPGQGFTYQQYF

J: TRBJ2-7
V: TRBV20-1
CDR3: CSAISGSRGYEQYF

J: TRBJ1-6
V: TRBV11-2
CDR3: CASSLVGVRVGNSPLHF

J: TRBJ2-5
V: TRBV29-1
CDR3: CSVEDLGGQETQYF

J: TRBJ1-2
V: TRBV11-2
CDR3: CASSLAGIGCGYTF

J: TRBJ1-2
V: TRBV6-1
CDR3: CASSESFGSLYGYTF

J: TRBJ2-1
V: TRBV5-5
CDR3: CTSSSGTSGNPRGAYNEQFF

J: TRBJ2-1
V: TRBV11-1
CDR3: CASSFVGVRDRGEKFF

J: TRBJ1-5
V: TRBV6-5
CDR3: CANSFPNQPQHF

J: TRBJ1-1
V: TRBV20-1
CDR3: CSVRDYTEAFF

J: TRBJ2-3
V: TRBV5-6
CDR3: CASSLDTGGTDTQYF

J: TRBJ2-1
V: TRBV4-1
CDR3: CASCHRQGERGEQIF

J: TRBJ2-3
V: TRBV6-1
CDR3: CVSSEEWGADTQYF

J: TRBJ2-6
V: TRBV12-3/TRBV12-4
CDR3: CASSTSTGDGANVLTF